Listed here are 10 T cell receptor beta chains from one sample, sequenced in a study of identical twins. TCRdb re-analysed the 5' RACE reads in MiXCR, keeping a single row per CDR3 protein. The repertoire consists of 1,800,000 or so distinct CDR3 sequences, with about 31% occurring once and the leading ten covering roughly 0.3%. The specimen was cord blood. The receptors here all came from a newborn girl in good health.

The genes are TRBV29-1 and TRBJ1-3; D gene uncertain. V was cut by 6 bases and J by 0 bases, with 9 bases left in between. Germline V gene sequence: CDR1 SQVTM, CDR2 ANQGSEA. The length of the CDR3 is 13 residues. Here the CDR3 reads CSVKLDSGNTIYF. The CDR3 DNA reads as TGCAGCGTGAAACTGGACTCTGGAAACACCATATATTTT.

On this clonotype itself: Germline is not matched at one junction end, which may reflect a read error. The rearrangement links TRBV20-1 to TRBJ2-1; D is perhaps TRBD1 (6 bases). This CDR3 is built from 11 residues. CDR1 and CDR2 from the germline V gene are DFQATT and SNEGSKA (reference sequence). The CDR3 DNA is TGCGGTGCTAGGACAGACAATGAGCAGTTCTTC. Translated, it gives CGARTDNEQFF.

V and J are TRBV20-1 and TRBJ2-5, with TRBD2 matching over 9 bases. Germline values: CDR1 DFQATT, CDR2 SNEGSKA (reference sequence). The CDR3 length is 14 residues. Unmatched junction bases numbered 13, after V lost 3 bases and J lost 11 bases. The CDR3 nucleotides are TGCAGTGCTAGGGGGCTAGCGGGATACAATGAGCAGTACTTC. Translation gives CSARGLAGYNEQYF.

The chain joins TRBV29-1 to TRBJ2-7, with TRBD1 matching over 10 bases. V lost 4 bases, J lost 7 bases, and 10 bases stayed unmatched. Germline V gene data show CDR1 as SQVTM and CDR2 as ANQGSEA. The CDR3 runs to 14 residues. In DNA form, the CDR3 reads TGCAGCGTTGCCCTGACAGGGGGCCCAGGGGAGCAGTACTTC. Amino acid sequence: CSVALTGGPGEQYF.

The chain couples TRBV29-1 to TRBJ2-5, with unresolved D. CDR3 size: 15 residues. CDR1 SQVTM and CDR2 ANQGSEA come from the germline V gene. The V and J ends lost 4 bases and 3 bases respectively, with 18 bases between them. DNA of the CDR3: TGCAGCGTTGCGACTCCCTCCCAGTGGGAAGAGACCCAGTACTTC. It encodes CSVATPSQWEETQYF.

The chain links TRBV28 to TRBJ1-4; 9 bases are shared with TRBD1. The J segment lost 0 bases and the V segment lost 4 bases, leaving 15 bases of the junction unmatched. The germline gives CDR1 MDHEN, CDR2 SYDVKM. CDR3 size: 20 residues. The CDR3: CASSSGQGIFRLTTNEKLFF. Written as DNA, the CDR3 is TGTGCCAGCAGTTCCGGACAGGGGATCTTTCGCCTTACAACTAATGAAAAACTGTTTTTT.

This CDR3 reads CASSPGTSGGRGDTQYF. In nucleotides, the CDR3 is TGTGCCAGCAGCCCCGGGACTAGCGGGGGGAGGGGAGATACGCAGTATTTT. The J gene is TRBJ2-3, the V gene TRBV6-6; TRBD2 aligns across 15 bases. Germline V gene data show CDR1 as MNHNY and CDR2 as SVGAGI (reference sequence). J was trimmed by 5 bases and V by 6 bases; bases with no gene match: 9. The CDR3 contains 17 residues.

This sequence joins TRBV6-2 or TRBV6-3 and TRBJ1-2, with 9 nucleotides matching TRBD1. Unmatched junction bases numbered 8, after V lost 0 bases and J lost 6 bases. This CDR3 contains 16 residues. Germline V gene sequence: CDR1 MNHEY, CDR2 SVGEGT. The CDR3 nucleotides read TGTGCCAGCAGTTACTCGAGGGACAGGGTCACCCATGGCTACACCTTC. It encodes CASSYSRDRVTHGYTF.

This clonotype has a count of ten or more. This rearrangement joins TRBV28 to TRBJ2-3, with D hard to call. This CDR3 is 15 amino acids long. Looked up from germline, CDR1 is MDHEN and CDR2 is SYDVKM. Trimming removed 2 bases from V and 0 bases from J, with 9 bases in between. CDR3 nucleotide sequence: TGTGCCAGCAGTTTAGCGAAACCTAGCACAGATACGCAGTATTTT. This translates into CASSLAKPSTDTQYF.

The CDR3 region is CSARDPTGGSSYNEQFF. CDR3 in DNA: TGCAGTGCTAGAGATCCAACAGGGGGGAGCTCCTACAATGAGCAGTTCTTC. V usage is TRBV20-1 and J usage is TRBJ2-1; 8 nucleotides agree with TRBD1. The CDR3 extends over 17 amino acids. The V and J ends lost 0 bases and 0 bases, in that order; junction bases with no gene match: 7. From germline, CDR1 is DFQATT and CDR2 SNEGSKA (reference sequence).